This T cell receptor (beta chain) comes out of a study of tumor-infiltrating lymphocytes in localized non-small cell lung cancer. Across the whole study: Patients included smokers and never-smokers with various histologies, some sampled after neoadjuvant chemotherapy. Each patient gave resected tumor and non-adjacent uninvolved lung tissue. Findings of the study overall: Tumor T-cell fraction was not associated with recurrence-free survival. Only some patients had TCR sequencing, depending on available tissue.

Method: immunoSEQ multiplex PCR; TCRdb's copy keeps in-frame clones and lacks some. The sample holds thousands of clones, 66% seen once. On this clone itself: Its cognate antigen is unknown.

J gave up 2 bases and V 6 bases, and 9 bases lay outside the gene matches. The CDR3 is made up of 15 amino acids. Looked up from germline, CDR1 is MNHEY and CDR2 is SMNVEV (reference sequence). The rearrangement joins TRBV27 to TRBJ1-2; 7 bases line up with TRBD1. Sequenced material: lung tumor tissue. The sequence was obtained from a human donor with non-small cell lung cancer. CDR3 bases: TGTGCCAGCAGCTCCCGGGGAGGGGGCAACTATGGCTACACCTTC. Residues: CASSSRGGGNYGYTF.